The clone carrying this T cell receptor beta chain came up many times. Its antigen is still unknown. These data come from a study of T cell repertoires in cytomegalovirus infection. The overall study: It was the public TCR beta signatures that indicated both CMV infection and matching HLA type. Regarding the study as a whole: Clonotypes of TCR beta that were HLA-C-restricted and CMV-specific dominated the ex vivo response.

TCRdb ran MiXCR on the reads and lists one entry per CDR3 protein. The sample lists approximately 500,000 distinct CDR3 sequences, 11% occurring once. J lost 5 bases, V lost 11 bases, and 7 bases had no gene match. This CDR3 comprises 12 residues. Per the germline V gene, CDR1 is ENHRY and CDR2 is SYGVKD. Material: PBMCs. The sequence derives from a human donor in good health (CMV status not recorded). Some clones in this sample may be carry-over from other donors' samples. The chain joins TRBV10-3 to TRBJ2-7; 9 bases match TRBD1. As DNA, the CDR3 is TGTGCCGTGGGACAGGGAGGCCACGAGCAGTACTTC. Its protein product is CAVGQGGHEQYF.